This record concerns one T cell receptor (beta chain) sequence. A much larger clone lies one base from this, so it may be a read error. The entry originates in a study of T cells in Graves' hyperthyroidism and ophthalmopathy. The germline gives CDR1 KGHDR, CDR2 SFDVKD. The CDR3 runs to 16 residues. V dropped 2 bases and J dropped 6; count of bases not matched to a gene: 9. The CDR3 regions of TCR beta were amplified from RNA transcripts. The TCR CDR3 first-round RT-PCR relied on the HTBI primer set. TCRdb analysed the multiplex PCR reads with MiXCR anew, one entry per CDR3 protein. The data contain about 710,000 distinct CDR3 sequences, 16% of them singletons. Patients aged 18 to 65 had newly diagnosed hyperthyroidism lasting under 2 months. Thyroid ultrasound, orbital computed tomography, clinical symptoms, and serum thyroxine and TRAb underpinned diagnoses.

The TCR was taken from a man between 18 and 35 years old with Graves' hyperthyroidism. This rearrangement joins TRBV24-1 to TRBJ2-1; 7 bases fit TRBD1. Sample: blood. CDR3 sequence: CATSDSATGIFNEQFF. The CDR3 DNA reads TGTGCCACCAGTGATTCCGCGACAGGGATATTCAATGAGCAGTTCTTC.